This paragraph reports one T cell receptor (beta chain). Its antigen is currently unknown. Germline lookup yields CDR1 DFQATT and CDR2 SNEGSKA (reference sequence). The CDR3 has 15 residues. The germline V and J ends were trimmed by 0 bases and 5 bases, with 14 bases remaining between them. Treatment indicated: approximately 10-day PBMC culture with coronavirus spike peptide pools or control peptides (ViraFEST assay). The source of the sample is a study of vaccination and CD4 T cells after COVID-19. With the Oncomine TCR Beta short-read assay, DNA from cultured CD4+ T cells was sequenced. One entry per CDR3 protein results from TCRdb running MiXCR on the PCR reads. The sample includes 14,000 to 15,000 distinct CDR3 sequences, around 45% of them seen just once.

The sample comprised CD4+ T cells from blood, cultured in vitro. The sequence derives from a human donor who had recovered from COVID-19. The chain is built from TRBV20-1 and TRBJ1-3; D is undetermined. CDR3 sequence reads: CSARDRSSDRNTIYF. In DNA form, the CDR3 reads TGCAGTGCTAGAGATCGAAGCTCAGATAGAAACACCATATATTTT.